The sequence of this T cell receptor (beta chain) was determined in a study of T-cell reconstitution after alpha-beta-depleted transplantation in children. Library preparation (for TCRbeta) was performed with unique molecular identifiers. TCRdb re-called the PCR reads with MiXCR, one entry per CDR3 protein. This table has about 230,000 distinct CDR3 sequences, approximately 9.9% appearing once. Comments on this clonotype: With a much larger clone just one base away, this may be a read error.

Trimming took off 0 bases at V and 4 bases at J, with 5 bases between the two ends. The germline CDR1 and CDR2 sequences are SGHRS and YFSETQ. The CDR3 consists of 12 residues. Sequenced material: PBMCs from the stem cell graft donor, taken from the stem cell graft. The sequence was collected from a human donor who donated a stem cell graft to a child with SCID. The genes are TRBV5-1 and TRBJ2-7; perhaps TRBD1 as D (5 bases). The DNA of the CDR3 is TGCGCCAGCAGCTTGGACAGGTACGAGCAGTACTTC. Translation: CASSLDRYEQYF. Supplemented by reference TRBV5-1 and TRBJ2-7, the full variable domain reads KAGVTQTPRYLIKTRGQQVTLSCSPISGHRSVSWYQQTPGQGLQFLFEYFSETQRNKGNFPGRFSGRQFSNSRSEMNVSTLELGDSALYLCASSLDRYEQYFGPGTRLTVT.